This passage covers 4 T cell receptor beta chains from one sample sequenced in a study of Ad26.COV2.S vaccination and SARS-CoV-2 variants. Sequenced by immunoSEQ multiplex PCR; TCRdb stores in-frame clones only, minus some. The table records about 450,000 clones, nearly 90% of them present only once. The treatment denotes: roughly 19 received Ad26.COV2.S at low or high dose, single or two shots; about five received placebo; per-sample allocation not given. The samples were gathered on day 63 after the first injection of vaccine or placebo. The input for sequencing was peripheral blood, taken in a trial of Ad26.COV2.S vaccine versus placebo. These receptors originate from a person between 18 and 59 years old who received the Ad26.COV2.S COVID-19 vaccine or a placebo.

V usage is TRBV7-6 and J usage is TRBJ1-6, with 8 bases lining up with TRBD1. The germline gives CDR1 SGHVS, CDR2 FNYEAQ. The CDR3 is made up of 15 amino acids. Trimming took 5 bases from V and 11 from J; bases not matched to a gene: 11. Here the CDR3 DNA reads TGTGCCAGCAGCCATAATGGACAGGGAAGGACACCCCTCCACTTT. Residues: CASSHNGQGRTPLHF.

The rearrangement joins TRBV4-3 to TRBJ2-1, with TRBD2 matching 9 bases. The CDR3 totals 17 residues. V was pared by 4 bases and J by 4 bases, with 11 bases of the junction left unmatched. The germline V gene encodes CDR1 LGHNA and CDR2 YSLEER. The CDR3 loop reads CASSRIIGSGGYNEQFF. The CDR3 nucleotides are TGCGCCAGCAGCCGTATCATAGGTAGCGGGGGTTACAATGAGCAGTTCTTC.

The genes are TRBV19 and TRBJ1-2; D gene uncertain. The V and J ends lost 5 bases and 4 bases respectively, with 11 bases between them. Germline V lookup: CDR1 LNHDA, CDR2 SQIVND (reference sequence). This CDR3 comprises 13 residues. The CDR3 DNA sequence: TGTGCCAGTAGTCGGGCAATTGGCTATGGCTACACCTTC. As protein: CASSRAIGYGYTF.

The V and J genes are TRBV12-3 or TRBV12-4 and TRBJ2-1; 8 nucleotides line up with TRBD1. This CDR3 is 13 amino acids long. V shed 10 bases, J shed 7 bases, and the junction held 9 bases outside the gene matches. CDR3 coding DNA: TGTGCCACCGCAGGGGGCTCGGGGAATGAGCAGTTCTTC. Translating it yields CATAGGSGNEQFF.